This TCR beta chain was captured by sequencing in a study of CD8 T cells in ankylosing spondylitis (dated by TCRdb to 2017 to 2019). In the study overall: The study profiled T cell receptor beta repertoires in healthy donors and ankylosing spondylitis patients to find disease-linked TCR variants. The full study cohort was made up of about 24 ankylosing spondylitis patients and approximately 100 healthy donors. Peripheral blood was sampled, and synovial fluid was also collected from ankylosing spondylitis patients.

From cysteine to phenylalanine, the CDR3 is 19 amino acids long. Only the CDR3 portion is preserved as DNA: 57 bases, with reading frame beginning at the first base. CDR1 and CDR2 are read off the germline V gene as SGHRS and YFSETQ. The trim is 5 bases for V and 0 bases for J, with a gap of 24 bases between the germline ends. Results the study describes overall, beyond this receptor: A TCR beta motif made up of roughly eight highly homologous amino acid variants appeared to be characteristic of blood from ankylosing spondylitis patients. A CD8+ phenotype was shown by the disease-linked clones, which were found at relatively low frequencies in peripheral blood. Some motif variants were previously reported in synovial fluid and blood of reactive arthritis patients, suggesting common disease-initiation mechanisms. According to the report, matched synovial fluid samples from ankylosing spondylitis patients were significantly enriched for the disease-linked clones.

This clonotype was detected ten times or more. The antigen this receptor binds is unknown. No qualities accompany the bases; no much larger clone lies one base away. These reads were obtained on an Illumina HiSeq 2500. TCR beta libraries were prepared by quantitative 5'-RACE with molecular barcodes. The original pipeline was this. To identify disease-linked TCR variants, a new computational method was used, one built on a probabilistic model of VDJ rearrangement. The public sequencing data were trimmed at Q25 with fastp and processed into clonotypes with MiXCR by TCRdb, which kept only in-frame beta chains. CDR3 protein sequences are deduplicated, and each keeps its most common genes and DNA. TCRdb's processing, not the authors' own work, is the source of the V and J calls. The sample includes more than 400,000 distinct CDR3 sequences, with roughly 5.2% observed a single time. Jointly, the top ten make up 3% to 4.5% of the sample.

This TCR was recovered from a male donor with ankylosing spondylitis. The chain couples TRBV5-1 to TRBJ2-1; the D gene is perhaps TRBD1, from 6 matching bases. Sequencing was performed on blood, either unsorted or a sorted T cell fraction (not recorded which). In nucleotides, the sequence is TGCGCCAGCAGTCCGCCCCGGAACAGGGTGCAAAACTCCTACAATGAGCAGTTCTTC. This translates into CASSPPRNRVQNSYNEQFF.